This TCR beta chain was observed in a study of blood T cell repertoires in COVID-19. V lost 2 bases, J lost 7 bases, and 12 bases stayed unmatched. Germline values: CDR1 SGDLS, CDR2 YYNGEE. The CDR3 has 16 amino acids. Assay used: immunoSEQ multiplex PCR; TCRdb lists only in-frame clones, some missing. The sample lists 250,000 to 300,000 clones, 80% to 90% occurring once. The chain recombines TRBV9 with TRBJ1-3, with 7 bases that match TRBD1. The sample comprised peripheral blood. The TCR originated in a woman in her seventies with acute or convalescent COVID-19. CDR3 sequence: CASSVGRGNSGNTIYF. In DNA, the CDR3 is TGTGCCAGCAGCGTGGGCAGGGGGAACTCAGGCAACACCATATATTTT.